This passage covers 9 T cell receptor beta chains from one sample sequenced in a study of cytomegalovirus exposure and HLA in healthy donors. The assay was immunoSEQ multiplex PCR, and TCRdb's table has in-frame clones only and misses some. Of over 150,000 clones in the sample, about 90% were seen once. What was sequenced was PBMCs. Source of these receptors: a man aged 18 to 30 in good health and CMV-seropositive.

V gene TRBV2 combines with J gene TRBJ2-2; 10 bases line up with TRBD2. The CDR3 consists of 18 residues. Germline V gene data show CDR1 as SNHLY and CDR2 as FYNNEI. V lost 3 bases and J lost 0; bases outside the gene matches: 7. As DNA, the CDR3 is TGTGCCAGCAGTGACAGGGGTAGCGGGAGGCCGAACACCGGGGAGCTGTTTTTT. This codes for CASSDRGSGRPNTGELFF. The full variable domain, rest sourced from reference TRBV2 and TRBJ2-2, is EPEVTQTPSHQVTQMGQEVILRCVPISNHLYFYWYRQILGQKVEFLVSFYNNEISEKSEIFDDQFSVERPDGSNFTLKIRSTKLEDSAMYFCASSDRGSGRPNTGELFFGEGSRLTVL.

The V call is TRBV25-1, the J call TRBJ1-5; 8 nucleotides align to TRBD1. The germline V gene has CDR1 MGHDK and CDR2 SYGVNS. After removal of 4 bases from V and 4 bases from J, the junction contained 6 bases not matched to a gene. There are 15 residues in the CDR3. CDR3 nucleotides: TGTGCCAGCAGTGCCCCCGGGACAGGTAATCAGCCCCAGCATTTT. Protein: CASSAPGTGNQPQHF.

The genes are TRBV21-1 and TRBJ1-2; no check of the table's D call, TRBD1, against the DNA was made. TRBV21-1 is described as a pseudogene. The CDR3 extends over 17 amino acids. CDR3 DNA sequence: TGTGCCAGCAGCATTCTAGGACAGGGGGCGCTTCGCTATGGCTACACCTTC. Translation: CASSILGQGALRYGYTF.

For the CDR3, the DNA is TGTGCCAGCAGCTTAGCAGACGGGACAGGGGGCTACGAGCAGTACTTC. It yields the protein CASSLADGTGGYEQYF. The chain has TRBV7-9 and TRBJ2-7, with 11 bases matching TRBD1. The CDR3 loop spans 16 amino acids. With V trimmed by 0 bases and J by 3 bases, 4 bases remained unmatched. Germline V lookup: CDR1 SEHNR, CDR2 FQNEAQ (reference sequence). Filled out from reference TRBV7-9 and TRBJ2-7, the complete variable domain reads DTGVSQNPRHKITKRGQNVTFRCDPISEHNRLYWYRQTLGQGPEFLTYFQNEAQLEKSRLLSDRFSAERPKGSFSTLEIQRTEQGDSAMYLCASSLADGTGGYEQYFGPGTRLTVT.

This chain connects TRBV7-6 to TRBJ2-5; 14 positions agree with TRBD2. Trimming removed 5 bases from V and 7 bases from J; junction bases left unmatched: 9. There are 16 residues in the CDR3. Germline CDR1 SGHVS, CDR2 FNYEAQ. This CDR3 reads CASSPAGLAGAGTQYF. DNA of the CDR3: TGTGCCAGCAGCCCTGCGGGACTAGCGGGGGCAGGGACCCAGTACTTC.

This clone was recorded once. The genes are TRBV14 and TRBJ1-5; D is perhaps TRBD1 (5 bases). V was clipped by 0 bases and J by 6 bases, with 6 bases between them. Germline CDR1 is SGHDN and CDR2 is FVKESK. The CDR3 runs to 13 residues. The CDR3 DNA is TGTGCCAGCAGCCAAGATGACAGTCAGCCCCAGCATTTT. This gives the protein CASSQDDSQPQHF.

The chain recombines TRBV30 with TRBJ2-5, with D possibly matching TRBD2 (6 bases). Trimming left V 0 bases short and J 4 bases short, with 9 bases between. The CDR3 totals 13 residues. Germline lookup yields CDR1 GTSNPN and CDR2 SVGIG (reference sequence). CDR3 bases: TGTGCCTGGAGTGTTTTCGGGGGAGAGACCCAGTACTTC. It specifies CAWSVFGGETQYF.

The rearrangement uses TRBV11-2 and TRBJ2-7; 8 bases match TRBD1. Germline trimming cut 1 base from V and 4 bases from J; bases unmatched to any gene: 3. The CDR3 is 14 amino acids. Germline CDR1 reads SGHAT; CDR2 reads FQNNGV. The CDR3 spells CASSLVRGRYEQYF. The CDR3 DNA follows: TGTGCCAGCAGCTTAGTCAGGGGGCGGTACGAGCAGTACTTC.

The chain carries TRBV27 and TRBJ2-7; possibly TRBD2 for D (6 bases). From germline, CDR1 is MNHEY and CDR2 SMNVEV (reference sequence). Trimming stripped 1 base from V and 3 bases from J, with 19 bases between. CDR3 length: 17 amino acids. This chain's CDR3 is CASSLYVDSSDLYEQYF. In DNA form, the CDR3 reads TGTGCCAGCAGTTTATATGTTGACTCTAGCGATCTCTACGAGCAGTACTTC.